The entry below gives a single TCR beta chain sequence along with its context. Its antigen is as yet unknown. These data originate in a study of shared clonotypes between healthy human individuals. The authors ran the assay at deep level. Produced via immunoSEQ multiplex PCR; TCRdb's table is partial and in-frame only. The sample yields 2 million to 2.5 million clones, just over 90% seen once. Subsets obtained from CD4+ cells comprised CD45RA+ naive and CD45RA-negative memory cells. Overall study findings and caveats: Compared with memory subsets, naive subsets generally had larger estimated richness.

This CDR3 region has 15 residues. Germline lookup yields CDR1 MDHEN and CDR2 SYDVKM. The germline V and J ends were trimmed by 3 bases and 10 bases, with 19 bases remaining between them. The chain recombines TRBV28 with TRBJ2-1; tentative D call: TRBD2 (6 bases). Sequenced material: naive CD4+ T cells from PBMCs. Sample subset: CD45RA+ positively selected. This clonotype was sampled from a man between 18 and 35 years old in good health. Some clones in this sample may be carry-over from other donors' samples. DNA for the CDR3: TGTGCCAGCAGTTTTTCTGGGGCGGGGATTAAAGAGCAGTTCTTC. Translating it yields CASSFSGAGIKEQFF.